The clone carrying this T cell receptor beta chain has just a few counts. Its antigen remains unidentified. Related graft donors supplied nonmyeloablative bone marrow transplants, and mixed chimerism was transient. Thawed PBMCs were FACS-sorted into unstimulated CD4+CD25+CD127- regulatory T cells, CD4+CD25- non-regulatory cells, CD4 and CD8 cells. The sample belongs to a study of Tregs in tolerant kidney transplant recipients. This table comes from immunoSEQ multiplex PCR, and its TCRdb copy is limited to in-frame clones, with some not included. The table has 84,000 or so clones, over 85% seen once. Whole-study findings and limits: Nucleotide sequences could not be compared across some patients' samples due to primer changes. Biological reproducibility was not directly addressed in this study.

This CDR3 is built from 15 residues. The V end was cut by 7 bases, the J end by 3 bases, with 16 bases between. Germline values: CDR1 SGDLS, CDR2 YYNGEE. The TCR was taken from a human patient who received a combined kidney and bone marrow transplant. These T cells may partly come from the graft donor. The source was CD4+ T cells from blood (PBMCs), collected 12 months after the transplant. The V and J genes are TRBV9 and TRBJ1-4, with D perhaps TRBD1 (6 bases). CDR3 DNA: TGTGCCAGCTCGCGTGGGGGGGCCCCTAATGAAAAACTGTTTTTT. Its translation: CASSRGGAPNEKLFF.